This T cell receptor beta chain was sequenced in a study of cytomegalovirus exposure and HLA in healthy donors. Study results and caveats: Cytomegalovirus status, reportedly, was diagnosed with high specificity and sensitivity by the classifier. Later analysis demonstrated an association between a missense DCLRE1C variant and TCR beta V- and J-gene trimming. Per a prior analysis, the majority of TCR beta V segments were productive roughly 87% or roughly 30% of the time.

Researchers ran the PCR with 60 Vbeta and 13 Jbeta primers. Some clones are missing from TCRdb's copy, which holds only in-frame ones; the method was immunoSEQ multiplex PCR. The data show some 120,000 clones, roughly 8.3% seen once. Healthy bone marrow donors made up the donors. As to this clone: Its antigen is not known.

Trimming shortened V by 1 base and J by 8 bases, and 11 bases separated the two germline ends. The germline V gene encodes CDR1 MGHDK and CDR2 SYGVNS. There are 14 residues in the CDR3. This sequence was found in a man in his forties in good health and CMV-seronegative. The J gene is TRBJ1-4, the V gene TRBV25-1, with TRBD1 as a possible D gene (5 bases). The sequencing sample was made of PBMCs. The CDR3 coding sequence is TGTGCCAGCAGTGAATCCGGGGGGTTAGAAAAACTGTTTTTT. Residues: CASSESGGLEKLFF. Full variable domain (remainder filled in from reference TRBV25-1 and TRBJ1-4): EADIYQTPRYLVIGTGKKITLECSQTMGHDKMYWYQQDPGMELHLIHYSYGVNSTEKGDLSSESTVSRIRTEHFPLTLESARPSHTSQYLCASSESGGLEKLFFGSGTQLSVL.